The 11 T cell receptor beta chains below come from one sample, sequenced in a study of T cell repertoires in cytomegalovirus infection. Using its own MiXCR run on the reads, TCRdb lists one record per CDR3 protein. The top ten clones hold around 15% of a sample with roughly 920,000 distinct CDR3 sequences, around 30% of them seen once. For these receptors, no antigen is known. The sample in question was cultured CD8+ T cells from PBMCs, obtained from culture after CMV antigen stimulation. These receptor sequences come from a human donor in good health (CMV status not recorded). Some clones in this sample may be carry-over from other donors' samples.

This chain links TRBV5-8 with TRBJ2-3, with TRBD2 matching over 8 bases. Germline CDR1 SGHTS, CDR2 YDEGEE. There are 16 residues in the CDR3. The trim removed 1 base at V and 2 bases at J, leaving 6 bases unmatched. CDR3 loop: CASSLKSGGSTDTQYF. The CDR3 nucleotides are TGTGCCAGCAGCTTGAAGAGCGGGGGTTCCACAGATACGCAGTATTTT.

This clonotype was picked up one time. This chain connects TRBV7-3 to TRBJ1-1; D is unclear. The CDR3 runs 16 residues. Trimming pared 4 bases from V and 4 bases from J, leaving 19 bases between. Germline V gene sequence: CDR1 SGHTA, CDR2 FQGTGA. The CDR3 DNA reads TGTGCCAGCAGCTACGACCACGAGGGCTCGGGCACTGAAGCTTTCTTT. It translates to CASSYDHEGSGTEAFF.

This clonotype was seen at least ten times. The V gene is TRBV12-5, the J gene TRBJ1-2; 7 bases match TRBD1. The J segment lost 6 bases and the V segment lost 3 bases, leaving 16 bases of the junction unmatched. The CDR3 runs to 17 residues. CDR1 LGHNT and CDR2 FRNRAP come from the germline V gene. The CDR3 loop is CASGFFLPGGRGDGYTF. CDR3 DNA sequence: TGTGCTAGTGGTTTCTTCTTACCAGGGGGAAGAGGTGATGGCTACACCTTC.

Only a few counts were recorded for this clonotype. The rearrangement links TRBV6-2 or TRBV6-3 to TRBJ2-5; TRBD1 might be the D (6 bases). In germline, CDR1 is MNHEY, CDR2 SVGEGT. V gave up 6 bases and J gave up 4 bases, with 30 bases separating them. This CDR3 has 19 residues. CDR3: CASRPSYSRTLEGGETQYF. CDR3 DNA: TGTGCCAGCAGACCGTCCTACTCGAGAACACTAGAAGGGGGAGAGACCCAGTACTTC.

The chain carries TRBV28 and TRBJ2-5; tentative D call: TRBD1 (5 bases). V was clipped by 3 bases and J by 1 base, with 15 bases between them. This CDR3 comprises 16 residues. From germline, CDR1 is MDHEN and CDR2 SYDVKM. The CDR3: CASSLVDRTPQETQYF. Here the CDR3 DNA reads TGTGCCAGCAGTTTGGTCGATCGGACACCCCAAGAGACCCAGTACTTC.

The CDR3, as DNA: TGTGCCAGCAGTCCGACGGGGGGACACAATGAGCAGTTCTTC. It codes for CASSPTGGHNEQFF. The chain is built from TRBV6-2 or TRBV6-3 and TRBJ2-1, with 7 bases that match TRBD2. CDR1 is MNHEY, CDR2 SVGEGT, per germline. J lost 5 bases, V lost 5 bases, and 6 bases had no gene match. The CDR3 sequence is 14 residues long.

This clonotype was seen repeatedly, ten times or more. This rearrangement joins TRBV7-8 to TRBJ2-2, with a weak D call TRBD2 (5 bases). V was clipped by 8 bases and J by 2 bases, with 12 bases between them. The CDR3 is 14 amino acids. Germline values: CDR1 SGHVS, CDR2 FQNEAQ. CDR3 sequence: CASPRGINTGELFF. For the CDR3, the DNA is TGTGCCAGCCCACGGGGAATTAACACCGGGGAGCTGTTTTTT.

This clonotype was detected a few times. The V call is TRBV7-2, the J call TRBJ2-5; the D is unclear. The V gene's germline CDR1 is SGHTA and CDR2 FQGNSA. This CDR3 contains 14 residues. V was cut by 1 base and J by 1 base, with 7 bases left in between. The CDR3, as DNA: TGTGCCAGCAGCTTAGATACTATCCAAGAGACCCAGTACTTC. It codes for CASSLDTIQETQYF.

V and J are TRBV6-1 and TRBJ2-3; TRBD2 matches 8 bases. CDR1 is MNHNS, CDR2 SASEGT, per germline. V lost 4 bases, J lost 6 bases, and 15 bases stayed unmatched. This CDR3 comprises 17 residues. The CDR3 DNA reads TGTGCCAGCAGTGCCATAGCGGGGCGACATGGAAGGGATACGCAGTATTTT. As protein: CASSAIAGRHGRDTQYF.

The chain has TRBV9 and TRBJ1-2, with unresolved D. Germline CDR1 SGDLS, CDR2 YYNGEE. V was cut by 0 bases and J by 0 bases, with 6 bases left in between. The length of the CDR3 is 14 residues. The CDR3 is CASSVAGSNYGYTF. The DNA of the CDR3 is TGTGCCAGCAGCGTAGCTGGGTCTAACTATGGCTACACCTTC.

The sample holds a few counts of this clonotype. The genes are TRBV20-1 and TRBJ2-5; 9 nucleotides match TRBD1. The V segment lost 1 base and the J segment 6 bases; nucleotides outside the gene matches: 12. The CDR3 sequence is 16 residues long. CDR1 is DFQATT and CDR2 is SNEGSKA in the germline V gene (reference sequence). The CDR3 is CSARVRVQGARKTQYF. In nucleotides, the CDR3 is TGCAGTGCTAGAGTTAGGGTACAGGGGGCGCGGAAGACCCAGTACTTC.